This TCR beta chain was retrieved from a study of long-term antiretroviral therapy in people with HIV. In the study overall: The 2015 immediate-ART recommendation was preceded by the earliest samples by about a decade.

Findings of the study overall: Diversity measured after ART increased yet remained under transplant donor controls. Repertoires in HIV (unlike those of controls) had narrower CDR3 length ranges.

On this clone: No antigen is known for it.

The CDR3 is 13 residues long. Germline V gene sequence: CDR1 MNHEY, CDR2 SVGAGI. V shed 5 bases and J shed 5 bases, with 10 bases lying between them. Investigators performed immunoSEQ version v3.0 at survey level. What sequencing targeted per sample was roughly 40,000-50,000 T-cell genomes. The method was immunoSEQ multiplex PCR; TCRdb's version includes in-frame clones alone and lacks a portion of them. The sample shows tens of thousands of clones, over 75% of them seen only once. This receptor was obtained from a woman in her thirties or forties with HIV. The specimen was unsorted PBMCs, collected about 5.5 years after starting antiretroviral therapy. This sequence joins TRBV6-5 and TRBJ1-5; unclear D gene. DNA for the CDR3: TGTGCCAGCAGTCTCGGGAGGGATCAGCCCCAGCATTTT. It translates to CASSLGRDQPQHF.